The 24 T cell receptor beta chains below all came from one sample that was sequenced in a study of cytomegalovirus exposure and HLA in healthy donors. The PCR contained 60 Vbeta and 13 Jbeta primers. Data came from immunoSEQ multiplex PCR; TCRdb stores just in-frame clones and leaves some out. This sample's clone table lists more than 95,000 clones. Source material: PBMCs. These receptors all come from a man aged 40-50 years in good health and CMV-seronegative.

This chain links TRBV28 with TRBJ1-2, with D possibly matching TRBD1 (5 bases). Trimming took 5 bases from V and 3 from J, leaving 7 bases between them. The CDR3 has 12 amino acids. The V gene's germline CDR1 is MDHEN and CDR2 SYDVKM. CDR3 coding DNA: TGTGCCAGCAGTATGACAGACTATGGCTACACCTTC. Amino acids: CASSMTDYGYTF.

In nucleotides, the CDR3 is TGTGCAAGTCGCTTAGTACTAGCCGACGACATCACAGATACGCAGTATTTT. Protein: CASRLVLADDITDTQYF. The genes are TRBV12-2 and TRBJ2-3; TRBD2, as called in the table, went unchecked against the DNA. TRBV12-2 is marked as a pseudogene. The CDR3 is 17 amino acids.

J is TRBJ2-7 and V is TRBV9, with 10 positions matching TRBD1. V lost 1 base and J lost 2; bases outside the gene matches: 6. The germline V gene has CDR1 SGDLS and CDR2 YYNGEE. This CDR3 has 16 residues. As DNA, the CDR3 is TGTGCCAGCAGCGTAACCCCGGGACAGGGGACCTACGAGCAGTACTTC. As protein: CASSVTPGQGTYEQYF.

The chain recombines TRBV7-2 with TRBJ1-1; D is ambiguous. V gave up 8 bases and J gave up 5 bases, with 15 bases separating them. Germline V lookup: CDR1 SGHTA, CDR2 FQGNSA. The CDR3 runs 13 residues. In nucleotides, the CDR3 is TGTGCCAGCTCCACGGGGATAAGGACTGAAGCTTTCTTT. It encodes CASSTGIRTEAFF. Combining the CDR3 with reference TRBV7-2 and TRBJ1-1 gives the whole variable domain GAGVSQSPSNKVTEKGKDVELRCDPISGHTALYWYRQSLGQGLEFLIYFQGNSAPDKSGLPSDRFSAERTGGSVSTLTIQRTQQEDSAVYLCASSTGIRTEAFFGQGTRLTVV.

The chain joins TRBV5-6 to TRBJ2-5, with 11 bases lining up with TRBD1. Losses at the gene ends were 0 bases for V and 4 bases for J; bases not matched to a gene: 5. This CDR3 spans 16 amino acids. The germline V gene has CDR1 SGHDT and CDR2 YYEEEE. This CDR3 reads CASSLERDRGGETQYF. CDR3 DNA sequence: TGTGCCAGCAGCTTGGAGCGGGACAGGGGGGGAGAGACCCAGTACTTC.

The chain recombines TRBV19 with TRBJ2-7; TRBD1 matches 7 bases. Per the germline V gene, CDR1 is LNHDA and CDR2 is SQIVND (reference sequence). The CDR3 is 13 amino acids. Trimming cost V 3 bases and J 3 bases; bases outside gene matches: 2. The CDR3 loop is CASSIRDSYEQYF. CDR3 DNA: TGTGCCAGTAGTATTCGGGACAGCTACGAGCAGTACTTC.

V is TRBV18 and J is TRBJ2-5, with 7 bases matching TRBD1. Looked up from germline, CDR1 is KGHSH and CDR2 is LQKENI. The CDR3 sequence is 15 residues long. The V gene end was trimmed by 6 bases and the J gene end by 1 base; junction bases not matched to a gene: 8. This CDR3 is CASSRNRGPQETQYF. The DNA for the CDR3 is TGTGCCAGCTCCCGTAACAGGGGACCCCAAGAGACCCAGTACTTC. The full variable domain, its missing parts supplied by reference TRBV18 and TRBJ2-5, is NAGVMQNPRHLVRRRGQEARLRCSPMKGHSHVYWYRQLPEEGLKFMVYLQKENIIDESGMPKERFSAEFPKEGPSILRIQQVVRGDSAAYFCASSRNRGPQETQYFGPGTRLLVL.

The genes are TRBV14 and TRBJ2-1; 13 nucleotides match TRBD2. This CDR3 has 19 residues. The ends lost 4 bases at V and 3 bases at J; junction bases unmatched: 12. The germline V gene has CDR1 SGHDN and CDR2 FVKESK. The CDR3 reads CASSPPAKLAGGRYNEQFF. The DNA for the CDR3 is TGTGCCAGCAGCCCCCCGGCCAAACTAGCGGGGGGGCGCTACAATGAGCAGTTCTTC.

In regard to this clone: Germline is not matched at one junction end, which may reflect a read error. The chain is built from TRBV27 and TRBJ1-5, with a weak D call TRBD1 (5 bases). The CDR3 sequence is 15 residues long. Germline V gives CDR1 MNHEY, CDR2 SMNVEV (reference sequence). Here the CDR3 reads CASSLDSFSSQPQHF. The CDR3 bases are TGTGCCAGCAGTCTAGACAGCTTTAGCAGTCAGCCCCAGCATTTT.

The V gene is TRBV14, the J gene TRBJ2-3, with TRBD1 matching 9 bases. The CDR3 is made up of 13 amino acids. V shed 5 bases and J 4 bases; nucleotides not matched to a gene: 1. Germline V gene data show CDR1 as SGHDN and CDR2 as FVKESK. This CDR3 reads CASSRQGADTQYF. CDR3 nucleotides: TGTGCCAGCAGCAGACAGGGGGCAGATACGCAGTATTTT.

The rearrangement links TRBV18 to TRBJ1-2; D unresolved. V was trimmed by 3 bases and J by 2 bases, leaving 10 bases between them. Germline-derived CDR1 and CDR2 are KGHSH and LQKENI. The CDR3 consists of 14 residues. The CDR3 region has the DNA TGTGCCAGCTCACCGAGCCAGGAAAACTATGGCTACACCTTC. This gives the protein CASSPSQENYGYTF.

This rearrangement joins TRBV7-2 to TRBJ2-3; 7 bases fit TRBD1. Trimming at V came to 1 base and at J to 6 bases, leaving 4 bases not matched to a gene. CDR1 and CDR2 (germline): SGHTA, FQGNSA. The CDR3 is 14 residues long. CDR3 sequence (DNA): TGTGCCAGCAGCTTAGTCGAGGGGGCCGATACGCAGTATTTT. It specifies CASSLVEGADTQYF.

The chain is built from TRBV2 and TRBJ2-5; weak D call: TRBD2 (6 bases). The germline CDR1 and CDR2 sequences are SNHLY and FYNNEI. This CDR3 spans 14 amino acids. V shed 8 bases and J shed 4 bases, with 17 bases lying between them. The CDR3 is CASHKGLGRETQYF. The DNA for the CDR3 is TGTGCCAGCCACAAGGGACTGGGGAGAGAGACCCAGTACTTC.

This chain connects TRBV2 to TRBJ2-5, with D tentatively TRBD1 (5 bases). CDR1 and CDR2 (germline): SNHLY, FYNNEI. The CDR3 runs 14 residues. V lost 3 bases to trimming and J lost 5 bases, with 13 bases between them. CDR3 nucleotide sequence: TGTGCCAGCAGTGATAGGCAGGGAAATGAGACCCAGTACTTC. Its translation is CASSDRQGNETQYF.

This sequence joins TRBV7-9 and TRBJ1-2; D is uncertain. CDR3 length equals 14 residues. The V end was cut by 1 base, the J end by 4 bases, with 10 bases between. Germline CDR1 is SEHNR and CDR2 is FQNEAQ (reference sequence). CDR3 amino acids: CASSLGDHGYGYTF. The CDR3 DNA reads TGTGCCAGCAGCTTAGGAGATCATGGCTATGGCTACACCTTC.

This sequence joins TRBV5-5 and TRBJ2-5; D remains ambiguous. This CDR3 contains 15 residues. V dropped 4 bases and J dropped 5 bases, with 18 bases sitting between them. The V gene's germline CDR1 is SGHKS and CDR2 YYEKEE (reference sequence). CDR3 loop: CASSAPGRGSETQYF. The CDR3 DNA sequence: TGTGCCAGCAGCGCACCGGGTCGAGGTAGCGAGACCCAGTACTTC.

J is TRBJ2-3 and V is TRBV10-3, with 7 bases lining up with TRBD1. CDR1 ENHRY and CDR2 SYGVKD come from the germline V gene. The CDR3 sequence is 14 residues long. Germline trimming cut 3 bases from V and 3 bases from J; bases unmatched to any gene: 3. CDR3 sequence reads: CAISDSDRTDTQYF. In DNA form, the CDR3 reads TGTGCCATCAGTGATTCGGACAGGACAGATACGCAGTATTTT.

Here the CDR3 reads CASSRQGFEVGSGRQNTEAFF. CDR3 bases: TGCGCCAGCAGCCGACAGGGATTCGAGGTGGGGTCAGGGAGGCAAAACACTGAAGCTTTCTTT. This chain joins TRBV5-1 and TRBJ1-1, with 7 positions matching TRBD1. This CDR3 is 21 amino acids long. The ends lost 4 bases at V and 2 bases at J; junction bases unmatched: 26. Germline V gives CDR1 SGHRS, CDR2 YFSETQ.

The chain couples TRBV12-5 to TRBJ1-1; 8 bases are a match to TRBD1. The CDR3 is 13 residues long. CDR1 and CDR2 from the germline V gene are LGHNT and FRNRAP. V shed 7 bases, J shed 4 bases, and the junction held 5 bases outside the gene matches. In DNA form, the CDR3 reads TGTGCTAGTGCCAAAACAGGGGGCACTGAAGCTTTCTTT. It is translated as CASAKTGGTEAFF.

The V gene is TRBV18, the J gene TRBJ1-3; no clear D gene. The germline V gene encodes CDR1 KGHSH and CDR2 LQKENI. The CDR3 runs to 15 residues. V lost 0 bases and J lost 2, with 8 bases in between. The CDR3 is CASSPPGRTGNTIYF. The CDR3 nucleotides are TGTGCCAGCTCACCACCAGGGAGGACTGGAAACACCATATATTTT. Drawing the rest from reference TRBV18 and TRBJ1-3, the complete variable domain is NAGVMQNPRHLVRRRGQEARLRCSPMKGHSHVYWYRQLPEEGLKFMVYLQKENIIDESGMPKERFSAEFPKEGPSILRIQQVVRGDSAAYFCASSPPGRTGNTIYFGEGSWLTVV.

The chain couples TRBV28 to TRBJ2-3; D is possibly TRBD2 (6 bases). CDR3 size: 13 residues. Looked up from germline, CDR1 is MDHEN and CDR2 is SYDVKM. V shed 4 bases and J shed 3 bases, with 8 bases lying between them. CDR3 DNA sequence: TGTGCCAGCAGTTCTCTAGCGACAGATACGCAGTATTTT. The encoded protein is CASSSLATDTQYF.

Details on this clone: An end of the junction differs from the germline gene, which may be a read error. CDR3 coding DNA: TGTGCCTGCAGTCCAGGGGGCCCCAAGCAGTACTTC. It codes for CACSPGGPKQYF. The gene calls are TRBV6-1 and TRBJ2-7, with 8 bases aligning to TRBD1. This CDR3 region has 12 residues. CDR1 and CDR2 (germline): MNHNS, SASEGT.

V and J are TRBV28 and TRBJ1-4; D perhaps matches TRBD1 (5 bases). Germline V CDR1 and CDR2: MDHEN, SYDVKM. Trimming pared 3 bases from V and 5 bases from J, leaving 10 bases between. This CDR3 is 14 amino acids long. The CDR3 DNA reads TGTGCCAGCAGTTTCCAGGGAGGGAATGAAAAACTGTTTTTT. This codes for CASSFQGGNEKLFF.

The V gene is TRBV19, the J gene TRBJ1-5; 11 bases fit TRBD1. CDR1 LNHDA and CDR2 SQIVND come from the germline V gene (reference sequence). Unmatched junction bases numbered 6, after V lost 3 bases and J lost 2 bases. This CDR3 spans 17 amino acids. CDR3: CASSMSDRGPGNQPQHF. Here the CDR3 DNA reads TGTGCCAGTAGTATGTCGGACAGGGGGCCCGGCAATCAGCCCCAGCATTTT. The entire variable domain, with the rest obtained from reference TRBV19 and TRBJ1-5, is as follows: DGGITQSPKYLFRKEGQNVTLSCEQNLNHDAMYWYRQDPGQGLRLIYYSQIVNDFQKGDIAEGYSVSREKKESFPLTVTSAQKNPTAFYLCASSMSDRGPGNQPQHFGDGTRLSIL.